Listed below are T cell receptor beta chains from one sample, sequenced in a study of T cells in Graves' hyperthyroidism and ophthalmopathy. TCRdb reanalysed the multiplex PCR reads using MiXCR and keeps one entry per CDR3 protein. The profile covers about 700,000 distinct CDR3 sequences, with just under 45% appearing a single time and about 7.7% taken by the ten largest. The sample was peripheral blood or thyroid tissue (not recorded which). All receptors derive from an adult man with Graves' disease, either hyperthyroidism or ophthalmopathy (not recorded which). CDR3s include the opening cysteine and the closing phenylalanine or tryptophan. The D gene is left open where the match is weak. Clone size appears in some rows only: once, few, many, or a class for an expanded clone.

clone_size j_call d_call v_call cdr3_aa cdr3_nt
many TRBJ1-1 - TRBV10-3 CAISEARYTEAFF TGTGCCATCAGTGAGGCGCGGTACACTGAAGCTTTCTTT
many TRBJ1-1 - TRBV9 CASWEIGAFF TGTGCCAGCTGGGAGATTGGGGCTTTCTTT
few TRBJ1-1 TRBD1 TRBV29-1 CSVERGQFEAFF TGCAGCGTTGAAAGGGGACAGTTTGAAGCTTTCTTT
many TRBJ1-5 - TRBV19 CASSPTYQPQHF TGTGCCAGTAGCCCAACATATCAGCCCCAGCATTTT
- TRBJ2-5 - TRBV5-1 CASSLRSRETQYF TGCGCCAGCAGCTTGCGTAGTCGTGAGACCCAGTACTTC
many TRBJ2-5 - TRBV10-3 CAISESSGNQETQYF TGTGCCATCAGTGAGTCTAGTGGGAACCAAGAGACCCAGTACTTC
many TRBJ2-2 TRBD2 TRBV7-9 CASSTLAGGTGELFF TGTGCCAGCAGCACTCTAGCGGGAGGAACCGGGGAGCTGTTTTTT
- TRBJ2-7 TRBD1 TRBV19 CASTTPGQGRYEQYF TGTGCCAGCACCACCCCGGGACAGGGCCGGTACGAGCAGTACTTC
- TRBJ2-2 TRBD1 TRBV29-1 CSALDRGWNTGELFF TGCAGCGCGCTCGACAGGGGGTGGAACACCGGGGAGCTGTTTTTT
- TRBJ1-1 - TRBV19 CASSTGERAVTEAFF TGTGCCAGTAGTACAGGAGAGAGGGCCGTCACTGAAGCTTTCTTT
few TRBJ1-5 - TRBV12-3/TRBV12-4 CASSKTPDSNQPQHF TGTGCCAGCAGTAAGACACCGGATAGCAATCAGCCCCAGCATTTT
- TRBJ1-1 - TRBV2 CASSVGIEAFF TGTGCCAGCAGTGTGGGGATTGAAGCTTTCTTT
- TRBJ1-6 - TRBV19 CASDTGRYQPLHF TGTGCCAGTGATACAGGTCGCTATCAGCCCCTCCACTTT
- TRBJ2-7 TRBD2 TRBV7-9 CASSPGGVNYEQYF TGTGCCAGCAGCCCTGGGGGGGTAAACTACGAGCAGTACTTC
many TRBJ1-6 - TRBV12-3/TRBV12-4 CASSLGGAFSPLHF TGTGCCAGCAGTTTGGGGGGGGCTTTTTCACCCCTCCACTTT
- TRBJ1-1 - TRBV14 CASSQEFVIISEAFF TGTGCCAGCAGCCAAGAATTCGTGATTATCTCTGAAGCTTTCTTT
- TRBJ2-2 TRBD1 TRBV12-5 CASGPTQTGATGELFF TGTGCTAGTGGTCCCACACAGACAGGGGCCACCGGGGAGCTGTTTTTT
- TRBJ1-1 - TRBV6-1 CASSVDREAFF TGTGCCAGCAGTGTTGACAGAGAAGCTTTCTTT
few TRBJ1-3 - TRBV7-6 CASSYLASTSGNTIYF TGTGCCAGCAGTTACCTGGCTAGTACCTCTGGAAACACCATATATTTT
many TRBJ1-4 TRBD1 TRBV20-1 CSARDLDRGNGKLFF TGCAGTGCTAGAGATCTTGACAGGGGGAACGGAAAACTGTTTTTT
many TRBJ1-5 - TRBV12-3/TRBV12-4 CASSLDRGDQPQHF TGTGCCAGCAGTTTAGATCGGGGGGATCAGCCCCAGCATTTT
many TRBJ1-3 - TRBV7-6 CATPPNTIHF TGTGCCACCCCCCCGAACACCATACATTTT
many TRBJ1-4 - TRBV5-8 CASSLMPGEKLFF TGTGCCAGCAGCTTGATGCCAGGTGAAAAACTGTTTTTT
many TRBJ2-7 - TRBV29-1 CSVEVRRYEQYF TGCAGCGTTGAAGTTCGCCGCTACGAGCAGTACTTC